Sequencing of this T cell receptor (beta chain) was carried out in a study of response to subunit inactivated influenza vaccine. TCRdb fed the RT-PCR reads into MiXCR, producing one record per CDR3 protein. Of about 190,000 distinct CDR3 sequences in the sample, 13% to 15% are singletons; the top ten hold roughly 24%. This clonotype was detected only a few times. Its antigen is still unknown. The study's findings and limits: It was suggested by the authors that few new T cells are recruited by each seasonal influenza vaccination.

This CDR3 contains 12 residues. The ends were cut back, 0 bases at V and 10 bases at J, with 7 bases in the middle. Germline CDR1 and CDR2: SEHNR and FQNEAQ (reference sequence). The genes are TRBV7-9 and TRBJ2-1; no clear D gene. The TCR originated in a man aged 45 to 65 who received an inactivated influenza vaccine. The sequencing used CD8+ T cells sorted from PBMCs, collected 5 days after vaccination. DNA of the CDR3: TGTGCCAGCAGCTTAGCGGTACCCGAGCAGTTCTTC. It yields the protein CASSLAVPEQFF.